Sequencing of this TCR beta chain was carried out in a study of blood T cell repertoires in COVID-19. The CDR3 spans 14 residues. The germline V gene encodes CDR1 MDHEN and CDR2 SYDVKM. V shed 5 bases and J shed 4 bases, with 12 bases lying between them. In this sample, this clone turned up once. Method: immunoSEQ multiplex PCR; TCRdb's copy keeps in-frame clones and lacks some. Found here are 50,000 or so clones, 79% of them singletons; the top ten hold 20% to 30%. Material for sequencing was peripheral blood. The receptor's source is a man between 65 and 85 years old with acute or convalescent COVID-19. The chain links TRBV28 to TRBJ1-5, with D perhaps matching TRBD1 (6 bases). The CDR3 sequence: CASSLRDTNQPQHF. The CDR3 DNA reads TGTGCCAGCAGTCTCCGGGACACTAATCAGCCCCAGCATTTT. The full variable domain, rest sourced from reference TRBV28 and TRBJ1-5, is DVKVTQSSRYLVKRTGEKVFLECVQDMDHENMFWYRQDPGLGLRLIYFSYDVKMKEKGDIPEGYSVSREKKERFSLILESASTNQTSMYLCASSLRDTNQPQHFGDGTRLSIL.